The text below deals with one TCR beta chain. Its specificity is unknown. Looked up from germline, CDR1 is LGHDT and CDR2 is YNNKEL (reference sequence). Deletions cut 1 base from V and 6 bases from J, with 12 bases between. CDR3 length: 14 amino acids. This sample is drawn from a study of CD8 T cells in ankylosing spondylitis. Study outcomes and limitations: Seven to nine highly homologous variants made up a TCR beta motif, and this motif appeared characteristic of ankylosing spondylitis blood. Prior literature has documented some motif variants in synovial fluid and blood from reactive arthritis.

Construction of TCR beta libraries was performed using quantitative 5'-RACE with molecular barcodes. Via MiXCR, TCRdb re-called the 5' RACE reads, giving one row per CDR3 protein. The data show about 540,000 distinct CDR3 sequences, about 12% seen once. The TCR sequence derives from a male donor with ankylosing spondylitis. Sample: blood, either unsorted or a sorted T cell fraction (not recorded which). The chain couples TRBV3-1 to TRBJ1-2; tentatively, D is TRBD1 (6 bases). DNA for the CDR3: TGTGCCAGCAGCCAAGCTGGGGGCGAGGATGGCTACACCTTC. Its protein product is CASSQAGGEDGYTF.